One sample yielded the 9 T cell receptor beta chains listed below, sequenced in a study of cytomegalovirus exposure and HLA in healthy donors. Amplification used 60 Vbeta primers and 13 Jbeta primers. Using immunoSEQ multiplex PCR, the repertoire was profiled, and TCRdb retains in-frame clones only, with some absent. The sample shows 120,000 or so clones, about three quarters of them seen only once. The source material was PBMCs. The receptors originated from a female donor in good health and CMV-seronegative.

The DNA of the CDR3 is TGTGCCAGCAGCTTATATCAGTCCTACAATGAGCAGTTCTTC. Translated: CASSLYQSYNEQFF. The genes are TRBV11-2 and TRBJ2-1; D unclear. The CDR3 length is 14 residues. The germline CDR1 and CDR2 sequences are SGHAT and FQNNGV. V was cut by 2 bases and J by 1 base, with 6 bases left in between.

The chain has TRBV27 and TRBJ2-7, with 11 bases matching TRBD2. The CDR3 is 14 amino acids. The germline V gene has CDR1 MNHEY and CDR2 SMNVEV (reference sequence). The V gene end was trimmed by 4 bases and the J gene end by 4 bases; junction bases not matched to a gene: 3. CDR3 in amino acids: CASSSGTSGYEQYF. CDR3 nucleotides: TGTGCCAGCAGTTCCGGGACTAGCGGTTACGAGCAGTACTTC.

The J gene is TRBJ2-7, the V gene TRBV5-1; the D gene is possibly TRBD2 (5 bases). The CDR3 runs to 16 residues. The germline gives CDR1 SGHRS, CDR2 YFSETQ. V lost 0 bases to trimming and J lost 6 bases, with 19 bases between them. In DNA, the CDR3 is TGCGCCAGCAGCTTGGGGACTTCGGGATTGGGTCGCGAGCAGTACTTC. This translates into CASSLGTSGLGREQYF.

This sequence joins TRBV18 and TRBJ1-2, with D perhaps TRBD1 (6 bases). Germline CDR1 is KGHSH and CDR2 is LQKENI. The CDR3 is made up of 13 amino acids. V shed 1 base and J shed 6 bases, with 9 bases lying between them. As DNA, the CDR3 is TGTGCCAGCTCACCACACCCAGGGGATGGCTACACCTTC. It yields the protein CASSPHPGDGYTF.

The chain recombines TRBV20-1 with TRBJ2-5; D not resolved. V dropped 7 bases and J dropped 7 bases, with 10 bases sitting between them. CDR1 and CDR2 from the germline V gene are DFQATT and SNEGSKA (reference sequence). This CDR3 has 10 residues. CDR3 sequence reads: CSVRRGTQYF. DNA of the CDR3: TGCAGTGTCCGGAGAGGGACCCAGTACTTC.

V is TRBV7-2 and J is TRBJ2-5; 8 positions match TRBD2. J was trimmed by 1 base and V by 1 base; bases with no gene match: 5. CDR3 length equals 16 residues. Per the germline V gene, CDR1 is SGHTA and CDR2 is FQGNSA. The CDR3 loop is CASSLGGSGAQETQYF. The CDR3 DNA follows: TGTGCCAGCAGCTTAGGTGGTAGCGGGGCCCAAGAGACCCAGTACTTC.

This clone showed up just a few times. The gene calls are TRBV28 and TRBJ2-1; 14 positions agree with TRBD2. Germline V gene lookup returns CDR1 MDHEN and CDR2 SYDVKM. The V gene end was trimmed by 1 base and the J gene end by 6 bases; junction bases not matched to a gene: 2. The CDR3 is 16 residues long. The chain's CDR3 is CASSLSTSGRANEQFF. Written as DNA, the CDR3 is TGTGCCAGCAGTTTATCGACTAGCGGGAGGGCCAATGAGCAGTTCTTC. Based on the CDR3 plus reference TRBV28 and TRBJ2-1, the full variable domain is DVKVTQSSRYLVKRTGEKVFLECVQDMDHENMFWYRQDPGLGLRLIYFSYDVKMKEKGDIPEGYSVSREKKERFSLILESASTNQTSMYLCASSLSTSGRANEQFFGPGTRLTVL.

About this clone itself: One junction end does not reproduce the germline sequence, and a read error may be involved. This chain joins TRBV28 and TRBJ2-3; 7 bases map to TRBD1. The germline gives CDR1 MDHEN, CDR2 SYDVKM. The CDR3 loop spans 17 amino acids. In nucleotides, the CDR3 is TGTGCCAGCAGTCACGCCGGGACAGCCGGAAAAACAGATACGCGGTATTTT. Translating gives CASSHAGTAGKTDTRYF.

The chain carries TRBV7-9 and TRBJ2-1; D is possibly TRBD2 (6 bases). Germline CDR1 and CDR2: SEHNR and FQNEAQ (reference sequence). This CDR3 is 17 amino acids long. The V end was cut by 4 bases, the J end by 2 bases, with 18 bases between. CDR3 in amino acids: CASSSGGGGGAYNEQFF. For the CDR3, the DNA is TGTGCCAGCAGCTCAGGAGGAGGTGGCGGGGCCTACAATGAGCAGTTCTTC.